These T cell receptor beta chains were read from a single sample in a study of blood T cell repertoires in COVID-19. Sequencing used immunoSEQ multiplex PCR; TCRdb keeps in-frame clones, though not all of them. Here the sample spans 140,000 to 150,000 clones, nearly 85% being singletons. The sample consisted of peripheral blood. The source is a human donor in a cohort sampled during active COVID-19. Both conserved end residues are trimmed from each CDR3. A D gene is named only where the DNA matches it firmly.

>TRBJ2-3|TRBV19|TRBD2
ASSRTSGWDTQY
>TRBJ1-5|TRBV19|TRBD1
ASSGKTGMQNQPQH
>TRBJ2-3|TRBV9|-
ASSPRQNTDTQY
>TRBJ2-1|TRBV3-1/TRBV3-2|-
ASSPIFGMGFNEQF
>TRBJ1-2|TRBV7-9|-
ASSLNEGRT
>TRBJ2-2|TRBV10-3|-
AIGSTGNTGELF
>TRBJ2-3|TRBV6-5|TRBD2
ASSWRLAGGQDTQY
>TRBJ1-1|TRBV27|TRBD1
ASSLSTGWDTEAF
>TRBJ1-1|TRBV4-3|-
ASSQDSAGAEAF
>TRBJ1-5|TRBV7-8|-
ASSLSATGMNQPQH
>TRBJ1-1|TRBV27|-
ASSLLGATEAF
>TRBJ2-1|TRBV6-2/TRBV6-3|TRBD1
ASSRNRQGYNEQF
>TRBJ2-5|TRBV11-2|TRBD2
ASSPPIAGVGETQY
>TRBJ2-3|TRBV5-1|TRBD2
ASRTTAGAFTDTQY
>TRBJ2-3|TRBV9|-
ASSIMGAADTQY
>TRBJ1-4|TRBV2|TRBD1
ASRDRSEKLF
>TRBJ1-2|TRBV19|-
ASITTGSGYGYT
>TRBJ1-1|TRBV7-9|-
ASRSSGQRNTEAF
>TRBJ2-7|TRBV7-3|-
ASSLLVGGNYEQY
>TRBJ1-1|TRBV27|TRBD1
ASRSLQDRGVITEAF
>TRBJ1-2|TRBV18|TRBD1
ASSQGQESFYGYT
>TRBJ2-5|TRBV5-6|TRBD1
ASTDGTGGLVFSETQY
>TRBJ2-5|TRBV11-3|TRBD2
ASSLTSGGAGETQY
>TRBJ2-1|TRBV4-3|-
ASSREWGQGNNEQF
>TRBJ1-1|TRBV19|TRBD1
ASSTQGAGTEAF
>TRBJ1-1|TRBV19|TRBD1
ASSTARQGRMNTEAF
>TRBJ2-7|TRBV12-5|TRBD1
ASGSGQGMYEQY
>TRBJ1-2|TRBV5-1|-
ASSPNTGKYYGYT
>TRBJ2-1|TRBV6-2/TRBV6-3|-
ASSPQVSSQF
>TRBJ1-2|TRBV18|TRBD1
ASSPGTGYYGYT
>TRBJ2-5|TRBV5-1|-
ASSLGDIQETQY
>TRBJ1-5|TRBV19|-
ASKRSSNSNQPQH
>TRBJ2-1|TRBV7-3|TRBD1
ASSLSPGTVQF
>TRBJ2-1|TRBV24-1|TRBD2
ATSDFSREFNEQF
>TRBJ2-5|TRBV19|-
ASSFGSGQETQY
>TRBJ1-3|TRBV18|TRBD1
ASSPGQHSGNTIY
>TRBJ2-1|TRBV5-4|TRBD2
ASSSLFGGGFNEQF
>TRBJ1-5|TRBV19|-
ASSRGGNQPQH
>TRBJ2-3|TRBV5-5|TRBD1
ASSLVRGLTDTQY
>TRBJ2-5|TRBV3-1/TRBV3-2|TRBD2
ASSQERAGKTQY
>TRBJ2-2|TRBV12-5|-
ASGRQGPGELF
>TRBJ2-1|TRBV7-2|-
ASSTQGGVRPYEQF
>TRBJ2-5|TRBV12-3/TRBV12-4|-
ASTLGQETQY
>TRBJ1-4|TRBV5-1|-
ASSLNGFNEKLF
>TRBJ2-3|TRBV7-3|TRBD2
ASSSGLAGAADTQY
>TRBJ2-7|TRBV11-2|-
ASSNARSPSWGGYEQY
>TRBJ1-3|TRBV7-2|-
ASAVTPGNTIY
>TRBJ2-2|TRBV3-1/TRBV3-2|-
ASSQTRSTGELF
>TRBJ1-1|TRBV29-1|-
SVEEGGGYTEAF
>TRBJ2-1|TRBV14|-
ASSRLLAGEQF